These 8 T cell receptor beta chains share one sample of origin, sequenced in a study of blood T cell repertoires in COVID-19. Assay used: immunoSEQ multiplex PCR; TCRdb lists only in-frame clones, some missing. The data contain over 130,000 clones, approximately 84% of them seen just once; the ten biggest clones take up under 9.5%. Input material: peripheral blood. These receptors originate from a human donor in a cohort sampled during active COVID-19.

The chain links TRBV19 to TRBJ2-6; 9 nucleotides agree with TRBD1. J was trimmed by 2 bases and V by 7 bases; bases with no gene match: 12. Germline V gene data show CDR1 as LNHDA and CDR2 as SQIVND (reference sequence). This CDR3 contains 18 residues. The CDR3 DNA reads TGTGCCAGTAAGGGGTGGGGACAGGGAAACCCTGGGGCCAACGTCCTGACTTTC. Encoded protein: CASKGWGQGNPGANVLTF. Drawing the rest from reference TRBV19 and TRBJ2-6, the complete variable domain is DGGITQSPKYLFRKEGQNVTLSCEQNLNHDAMYWYRQDPGQGLRLIYYSQIVNDFQKGDIAEGYSVSREKKESFPLTVTSAQKNPTAFYLCASKGWGQGNPGANVLTFGAGSRLTVL.

With respect to this clone: Other DNA variants within this sample encode the same CDR3. The chain uses TRBV3-1 (or the pseudogene TRBV3-2) and TRBJ2-5, with D possibly matching TRBD1 (6 bases). Trimming cost V 4 bases and J 5 bases, with 17 bases left between them. Looked up from germline, CDR1 is LGHDT and CDR2 is YNNKEL (reference sequence). The CDR3 runs to 15 residues. For the CDR3, the DNA is TGTGCCAGCAGCCCAAGGCAGGGGTCACAGGAGACCCAGTACTTC. Protein: CASSPRQGSQETQYF.

This clone was counted only a few times. The chain joins TRBV27 to TRBJ2-1; perhaps TRBD1 as D (5 bases). Germline V gene sequence: CDR1 MNHEY, CDR2 SMNVEV (reference sequence). The CDR3 is 17 amino acids. V lost 1 base and J 0 bases, leaving 13 bases between the germline ends. CDR3 DNA: TGTGCCAGCAGTTTATACCAGGGCACGAGCTCCTACAATGAGCAGTTCTTC. This gives the protein CASSLYQGTSSYNEQFF.

The gene calls are TRBV6-5 and TRBJ1-2; the D gene is possibly TRBD1 (5 bases). V lost 8 bases, J lost 2 bases, and 12 bases lay in between. Germline V gene data show CDR1 as MNHEY and CDR2 as SVGAGI. This CDR3 spans 13 amino acids. CDR3 nucleotides: TGTGCCAGCCGACAAACAGGAAACTATGGCTACACCTTC. This gives the protein CASRQTGNYGYTF.

This chain links TRBV7-8 with TRBJ2-7; possibly TRBD1 for D (6 bases). Germline V gene data show CDR1 as SGHVS and CDR2 as FQNEAQ. CDR3 length: 13 amino acids. V was pared by 5 bases and J by 9 bases, with 17 bases between. The CDR3 protein is CASSPGTSSRQYF. CDR3 nucleotides: TGTGCCAGCAGCCCTGGGACATCGAGCAGGCAGTACTTC.

This chain joins TRBV11-1 and TRBJ1-1; D not certain. The germline V and J ends were trimmed by 5 bases and 2 bases, with 3 bases remaining between them. CDR1 SGHAT and CDR2 FQDESV come from the germline V gene (reference sequence). CDR3 length: 11 residues. CDR3 protein: CASSTNTEAFF. Written as DNA, the CDR3 is TGTGCCAGCAGCACAAACACTGAAGCTTTCTTT.

This chain connects TRBV2 to TRBJ2-1; D might be TRBD1 (7 bases). V was shortened by 6 bases and J by 3 bases, with 9 bases between the two germline ends. This CDR3 comprises 13 residues. The germline V gene encodes CDR1 SNHLY and CDR2 FYNNEI. In DNA, the CDR3 is TGTGCCAGCAGGCGGGACAGCTACAATGAGCAGTTCTTC. Amino acids: CASRRDSYNEQFF.

This sequence joins TRBV6-5 and TRBJ2-2; 13 bases align to TRBD2. J was trimmed by 2 bases and V by 11 bases; bases with no gene match: 5. CDR3 length: 15 amino acids. CDR1 is MNHEY, CDR2 SVGAGI, per germline. CDR3 amino acids: CALGLAGRNTGELFF. The CDR3 nucleotides are TGTGCCTTGGGACTAGCGGGGCGAAACACCGGGGAGCTGTTTTTT.